Here is one T cell receptor (beta chain) with its context. Its cognate antigen is unknown. Per germline, CDR1 SEHNR and CDR2 FQNEAQ (reference sequence). V dropped 3 bases and J dropped 4; count of bases not matched to a gene: 6. The CDR3 runs 14 residues. The sample originates from a study of beta chain features in type 1 diabetes. Study details: Similarity in age, gender and cell yields was seen between patients and healthy donors.

Study conclusions and caveats: Type 1 diabetes patients had TCRB CDR3s that were shorter (moderately but significantly so) in all four CD4+ subsets.

It was one heparinised blood draw, averaging about 110 mL, that each donor gave. The investigators reverse transcribed all of the isolated RNA, so they sequenced expressed TCRB transcripts. Around 3.57 million reads was the average for naive, central memory and regulatory T cell samples. Repertoires were generated with immunoSEQ multiplex PCR, while TCRdb's copy carries only in-frame clones and drops some. The data hold a few hundred thousand clones, with over 8.5% observed a single time. The rearrangement links TRBV7-9 to TRBJ2-7; 7 nucleotides align to TRBD1. This sequence originates from a man younger than 40 with type 1 diabetes. Input material: central memory CD4+ T cells from blood. This chain's CDR3 is CASSFGQVGYEQYF. CDR3 coding DNA: TGTGCCAGCAGCTTCGGACAGGTGGGGTACGAGCAGTACTTC.